The sequence of this TCR beta chain was determined in a study of T cell repertoires in cytomegalovirus infection. Study overall: Recently identified HLA-C-restricted and well-studied HLA-B-restricted CMV epitopes were used. Signatures in public TCR beta sequences pointed to both CMV infection and matching HLA type. Overall study findings and caveats: Summed frequency of public TCR beta families distinguished CMV carriers with the relevant HLA.

MiXCR was run by TCRdb on the reads, yielding one entry per CDR3 protein. The sample shows 570,000 or so distinct CDR3 sequences, 40% of them seen only once. The CDR3 runs to 16 residues. CDR1 is SGHVS, CDR2 FNYEAQ, per germline. The germline V and J ends were trimmed by 3 bases and 2 bases, with 17 bases remaining between them. At least ten counts were recorded for this clonotype. Its antigen is undetermined. J is TRBJ2-7 and V is TRBV7-6; D possibly uses TRBD1 or TRBD2 (5 bases each). The sequence came from a human donor in good health (CMV status not recorded). Some clones in this sample may be carry-over from other donors' samples. Specimen: cultured PBMCs, collected from culture after CMV antigen stimulation. CDR3 loop: CASSFFPGPSPYEQYF. The CDR3 DNA reads TGTGCCAGCAGCTTCTTTCCGGGGCCCTCTCCCTACGAGCAGTACTTC.